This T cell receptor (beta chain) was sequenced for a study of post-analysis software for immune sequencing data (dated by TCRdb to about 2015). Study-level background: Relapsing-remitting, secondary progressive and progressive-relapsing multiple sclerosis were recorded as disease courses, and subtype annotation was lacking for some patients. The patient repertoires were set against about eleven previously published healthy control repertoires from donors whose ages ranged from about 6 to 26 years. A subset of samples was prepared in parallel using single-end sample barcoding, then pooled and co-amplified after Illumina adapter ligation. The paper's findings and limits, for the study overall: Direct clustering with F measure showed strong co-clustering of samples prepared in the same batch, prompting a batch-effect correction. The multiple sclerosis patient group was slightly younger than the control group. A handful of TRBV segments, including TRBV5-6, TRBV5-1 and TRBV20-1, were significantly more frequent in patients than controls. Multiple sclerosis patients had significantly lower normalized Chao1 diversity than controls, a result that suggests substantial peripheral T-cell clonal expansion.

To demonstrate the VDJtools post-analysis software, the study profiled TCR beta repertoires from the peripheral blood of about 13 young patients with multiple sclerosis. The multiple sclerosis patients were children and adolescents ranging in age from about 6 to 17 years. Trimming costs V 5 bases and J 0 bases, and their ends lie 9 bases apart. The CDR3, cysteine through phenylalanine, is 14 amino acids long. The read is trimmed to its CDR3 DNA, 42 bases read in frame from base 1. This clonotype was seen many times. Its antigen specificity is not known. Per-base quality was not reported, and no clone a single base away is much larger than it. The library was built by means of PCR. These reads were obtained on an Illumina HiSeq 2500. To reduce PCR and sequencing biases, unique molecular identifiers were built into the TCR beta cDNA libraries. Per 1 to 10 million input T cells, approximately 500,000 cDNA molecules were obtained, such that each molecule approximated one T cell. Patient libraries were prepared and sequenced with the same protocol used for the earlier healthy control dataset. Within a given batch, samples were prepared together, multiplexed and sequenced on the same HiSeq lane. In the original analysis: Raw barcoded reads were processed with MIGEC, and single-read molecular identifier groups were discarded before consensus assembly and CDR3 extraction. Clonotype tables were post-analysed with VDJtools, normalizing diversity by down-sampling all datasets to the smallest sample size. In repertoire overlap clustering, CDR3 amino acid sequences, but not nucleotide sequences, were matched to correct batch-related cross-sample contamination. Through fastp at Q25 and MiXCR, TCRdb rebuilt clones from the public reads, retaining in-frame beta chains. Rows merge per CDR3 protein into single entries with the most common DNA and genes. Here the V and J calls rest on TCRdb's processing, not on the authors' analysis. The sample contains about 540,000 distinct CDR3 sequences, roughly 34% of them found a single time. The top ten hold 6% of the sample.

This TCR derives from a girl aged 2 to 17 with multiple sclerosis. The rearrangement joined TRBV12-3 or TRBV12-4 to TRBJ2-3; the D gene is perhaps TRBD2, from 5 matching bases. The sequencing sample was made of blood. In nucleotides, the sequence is TGTGCCAGCAGTACGTGGACTAGCACAGATACGCAGTATTTT. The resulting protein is CASSTWTSTDTQYF.